The present T cell receptor beta chain was sequenced within a study of cytomegalovirus exposure and HLA in healthy donors. Germline CDR1 is WNHNN and CDR2 is SYGVQD (reference sequence). V shed 0 bases and J shed 6 bases, with 6 bases lying between them. The CDR3 totals 13 residues. PCR was performed using 60 Vbeta and 13 Jbeta primers. Profiled with immunoSEQ multiplex PCR; TCRdb holds only in-frame clones, not every one. The sample includes some 130,000 clones, more than 80% of them seen just once. J is TRBJ2-1 and V is TRBV10-1, with D unresolved. This TCR was sampled from a male donor in good health and CMV-seronegative. The source material was PBMCs. CDR3 nucleotides: TGCGCCAGCAGTGAGTCTGGGCTCAATGAGCAGTTCTTC. This translates into CASSESGLNEQFF.